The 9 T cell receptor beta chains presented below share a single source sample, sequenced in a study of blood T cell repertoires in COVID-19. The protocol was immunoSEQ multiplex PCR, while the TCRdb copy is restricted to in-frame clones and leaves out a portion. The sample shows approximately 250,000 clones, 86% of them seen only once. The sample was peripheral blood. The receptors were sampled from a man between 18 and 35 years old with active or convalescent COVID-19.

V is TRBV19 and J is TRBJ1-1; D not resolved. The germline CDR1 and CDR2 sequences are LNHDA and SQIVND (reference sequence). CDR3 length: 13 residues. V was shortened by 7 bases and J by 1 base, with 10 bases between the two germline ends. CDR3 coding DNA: TGTGCCAGTAACAATCGGGGGAACACTGAAGCTTTCTTT. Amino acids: CASNNRGNTEAFF.

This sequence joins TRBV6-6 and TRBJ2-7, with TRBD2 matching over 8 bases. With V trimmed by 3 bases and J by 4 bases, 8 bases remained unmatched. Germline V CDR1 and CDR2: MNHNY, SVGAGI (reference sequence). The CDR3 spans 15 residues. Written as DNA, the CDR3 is TGTGCCAGCAGTTATGACGGGGGGGGTTGGTACGAGCAGTACTTC. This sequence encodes CASSYDGGGWYEQYF.

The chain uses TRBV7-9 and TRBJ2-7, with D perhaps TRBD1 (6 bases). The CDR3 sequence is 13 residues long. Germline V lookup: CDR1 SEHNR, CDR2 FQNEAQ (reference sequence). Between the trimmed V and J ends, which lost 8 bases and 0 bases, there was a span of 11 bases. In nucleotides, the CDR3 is TGTGCCAGCGGAGGACAGATCTCCTACGAGCAGTACTTC. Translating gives CASGGQISYEQYF. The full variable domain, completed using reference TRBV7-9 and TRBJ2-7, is DTGVSQNPRHKITKRGQNVTFRCDPISEHNRLYWYRQTLGQGPEFLTYFQNEAQLEKSRLLSDRFSAERPKGSFSTLEIQRTEQGDSAMYLCASGGQISYEQYFGPGTRLTVT.

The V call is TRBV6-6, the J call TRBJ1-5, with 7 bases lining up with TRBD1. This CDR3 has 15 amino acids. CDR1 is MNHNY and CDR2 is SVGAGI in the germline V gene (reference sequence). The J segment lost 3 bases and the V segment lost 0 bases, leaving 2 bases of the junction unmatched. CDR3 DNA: TGTGCCAGCAGTTACTCGGGACAGCTCAATCAGCCCCAGCATTTT. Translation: CASSYSGQLNQPQHF.

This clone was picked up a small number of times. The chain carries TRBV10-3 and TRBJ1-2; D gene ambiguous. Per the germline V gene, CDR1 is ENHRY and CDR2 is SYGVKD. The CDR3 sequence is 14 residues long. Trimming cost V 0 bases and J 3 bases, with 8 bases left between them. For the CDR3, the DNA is TGTGCCATCAGTGAGTCGACTGATTACTATGGCTACACCTTC. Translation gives CAISESTDYYGYTF.

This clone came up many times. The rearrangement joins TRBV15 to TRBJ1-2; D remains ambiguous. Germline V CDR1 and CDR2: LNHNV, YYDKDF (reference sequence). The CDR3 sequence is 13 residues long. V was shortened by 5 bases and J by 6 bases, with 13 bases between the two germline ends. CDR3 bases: TGTGCCACCAGCGAGGGCAGGAATAATGGCTACACCTTC. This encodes CATSEGRNNGYTF. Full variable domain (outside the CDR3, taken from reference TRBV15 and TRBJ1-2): DAMVIQNPRYQVTQFGKPVTLSCSQTLNHNVMYWYQQKSSQAPKLLFHYYDKDFNNEADTPDNFQSRRPNTSFCFLDIRSPGLGDTAMYLCATSEGRNNGYTFGSGTRLTVV.

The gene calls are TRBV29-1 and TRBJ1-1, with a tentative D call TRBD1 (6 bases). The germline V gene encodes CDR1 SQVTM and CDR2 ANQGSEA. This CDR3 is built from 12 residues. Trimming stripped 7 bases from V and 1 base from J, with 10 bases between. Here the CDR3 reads CSGDRRNTEAFF. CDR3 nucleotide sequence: TGCAGCGGCGACAGGAGGAACACTGAAGCTTTCTTT.

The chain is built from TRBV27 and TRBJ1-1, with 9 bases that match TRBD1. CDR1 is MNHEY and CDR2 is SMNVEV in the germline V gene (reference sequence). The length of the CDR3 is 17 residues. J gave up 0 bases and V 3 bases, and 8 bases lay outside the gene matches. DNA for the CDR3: TGTGCCAGCAGTTTCCGGGGACAGGGAGGTCTGAACACTGAAGCTTTCTTT. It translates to CASSFRGQGGLNTEAFF.

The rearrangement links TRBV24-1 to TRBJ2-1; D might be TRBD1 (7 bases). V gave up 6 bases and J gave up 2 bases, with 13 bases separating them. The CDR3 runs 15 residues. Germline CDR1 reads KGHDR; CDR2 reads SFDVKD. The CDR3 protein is CATSIPGGTYNEQFF. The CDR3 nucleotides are TGTGCCACCAGTATCCCAGGGGGGACCTACAATGAGCAGTTCTTC.